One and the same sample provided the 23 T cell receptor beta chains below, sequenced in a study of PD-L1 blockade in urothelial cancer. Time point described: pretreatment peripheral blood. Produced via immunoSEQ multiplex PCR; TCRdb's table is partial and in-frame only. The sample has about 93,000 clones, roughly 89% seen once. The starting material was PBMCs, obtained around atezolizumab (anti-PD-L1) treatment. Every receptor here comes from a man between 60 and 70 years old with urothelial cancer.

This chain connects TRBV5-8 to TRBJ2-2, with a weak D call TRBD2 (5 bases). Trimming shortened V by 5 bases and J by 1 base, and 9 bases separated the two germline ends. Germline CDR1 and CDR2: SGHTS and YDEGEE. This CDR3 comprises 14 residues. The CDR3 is CASRLARNTGELFF. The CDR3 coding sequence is TGTGCCAGCAGATTAGCGAGGAACACCGGGGAGCTGTTTTTT. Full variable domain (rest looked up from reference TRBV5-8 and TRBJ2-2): EAGVTQSPTHLIKTRGQQATLRCSPISGHTSVYWYQQALGLGLQFLLWYDEGEERNRGNFPPRFSGRQFPNYSSELNVNALELEDSALYLCASRLARNTGELFFGEGSRLTVL.

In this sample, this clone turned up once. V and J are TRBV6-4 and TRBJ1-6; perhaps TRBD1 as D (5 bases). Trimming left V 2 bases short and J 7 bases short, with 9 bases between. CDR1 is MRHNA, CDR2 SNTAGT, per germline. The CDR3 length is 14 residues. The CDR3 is CASSDQGGNSPLHF. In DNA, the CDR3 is TGTGCCAGCAGTGACCAGGGCGGCAATTCACCCCTCCACTTT.

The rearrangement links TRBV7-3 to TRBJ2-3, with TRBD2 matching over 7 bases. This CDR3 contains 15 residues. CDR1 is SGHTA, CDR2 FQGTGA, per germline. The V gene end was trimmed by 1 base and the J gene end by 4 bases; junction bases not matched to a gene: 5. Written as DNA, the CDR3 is TGTGCCAGCAGCTTAAACGGACTAGGGGCAGATACGCAGTATTTT. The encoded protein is CASSLNGLGADTQYF.

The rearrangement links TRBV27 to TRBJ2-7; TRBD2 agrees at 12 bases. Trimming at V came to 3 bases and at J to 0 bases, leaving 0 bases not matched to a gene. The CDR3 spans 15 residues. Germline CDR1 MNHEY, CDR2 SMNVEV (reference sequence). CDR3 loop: CASSLTSGSSYEQYF. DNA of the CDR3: TGTGCCAGCAGTTTGACTAGCGGGAGCTCCTACGAGCAGTACTTC.

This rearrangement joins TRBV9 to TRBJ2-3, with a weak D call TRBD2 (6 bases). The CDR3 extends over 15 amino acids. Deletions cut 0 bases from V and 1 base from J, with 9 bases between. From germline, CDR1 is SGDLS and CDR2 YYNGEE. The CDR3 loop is CASSVVQRGTDTQYF. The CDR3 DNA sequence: TGTGCCAGCAGCGTAGTTCAGCGGGGCACAGATACGCAGTATTTT. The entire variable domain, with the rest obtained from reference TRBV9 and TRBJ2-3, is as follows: DSGVTQTPKHLITATGQRVTLRCSPRSGDLSVYWYQQSLDQGLQFLIQYYNGEERAKGNILERFSAQQFPDLHSELNLSSLELGDSALYFCASSVVQRGTDTQYFGPGTRLTVL.

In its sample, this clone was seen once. The CDR3 DNA reads TGTGCCAGCAGTGAACGGGGCGGGGGGCGGTACAATGAGCAGTTCTTC. As protein: CASSERGGGRYNEQFF. The chain joins TRBV6-1 to TRBJ2-1, with TRBD2 matching over 8 bases. The CDR3 loop spans 16 amino acids. Germline V CDR1 and CDR2: MNHNS, SASEGT. Trimming cost V 2 bases and J 4 bases; bases outside gene matches: 7.

CDR3 sequence: CASSEERQGARDTQYF. CDR3 DNA sequence: TGCGCCAGCAGTGAGGAAAGACAGGGGGCAAGGGATACGCAGTATTTT. V usage is TRBV10-2 and J usage is TRBJ2-3, with 10 bases matching TRBD1. Looked up from germline, CDR1 is WSHSY and CDR2 is SAAADI. The CDR3 sequence is 16 residues long. Unmatched junction bases numbered 8, after V lost 2 bases and J lost 6 bases.

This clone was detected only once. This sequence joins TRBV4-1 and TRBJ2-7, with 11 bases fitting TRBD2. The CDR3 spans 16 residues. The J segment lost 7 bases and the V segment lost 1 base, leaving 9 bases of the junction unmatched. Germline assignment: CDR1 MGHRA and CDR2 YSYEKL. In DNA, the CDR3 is TGCGCCAGCAGCCAAGCGATAACTAGCGGGAGTGGGGAGCAGTACTTC. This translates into CASSQAITSGSGEQYF.

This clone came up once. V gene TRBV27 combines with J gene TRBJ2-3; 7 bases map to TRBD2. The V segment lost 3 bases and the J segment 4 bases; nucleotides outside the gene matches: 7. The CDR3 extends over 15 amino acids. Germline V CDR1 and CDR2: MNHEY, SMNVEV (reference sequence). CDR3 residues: CASSLYLAGADTQYF. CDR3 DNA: TGTGCCAGCAGTTTGTATTTGGCGGGAGCAGATACGCAGTATTTT.

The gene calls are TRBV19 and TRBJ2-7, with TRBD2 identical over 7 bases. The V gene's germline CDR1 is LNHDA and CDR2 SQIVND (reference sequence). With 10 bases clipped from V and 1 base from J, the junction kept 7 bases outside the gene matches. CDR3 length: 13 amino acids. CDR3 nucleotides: TGTGCCACCGCGGGACTAACGTCCTACGAGCAGTACTTC. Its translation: CATAGLTSYEQYF.

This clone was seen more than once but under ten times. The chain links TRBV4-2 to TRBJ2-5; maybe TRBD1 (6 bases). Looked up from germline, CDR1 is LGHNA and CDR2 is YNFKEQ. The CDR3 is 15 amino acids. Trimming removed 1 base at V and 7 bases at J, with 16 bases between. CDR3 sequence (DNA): TGTGCCAGCAGCCAAGGGGCTCTGGGGGCCTCGACCCAGTACTTC. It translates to CASSQGALGASTQYF.

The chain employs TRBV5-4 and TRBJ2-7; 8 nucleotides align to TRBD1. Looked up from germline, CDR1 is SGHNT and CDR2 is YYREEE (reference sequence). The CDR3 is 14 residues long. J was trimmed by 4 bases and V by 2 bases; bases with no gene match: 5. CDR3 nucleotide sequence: TGTGCCAGCAGCTTCGCAGGGGGCTCGTACGAGCAGTACTTC. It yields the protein CASSFAGGSYEQYF.

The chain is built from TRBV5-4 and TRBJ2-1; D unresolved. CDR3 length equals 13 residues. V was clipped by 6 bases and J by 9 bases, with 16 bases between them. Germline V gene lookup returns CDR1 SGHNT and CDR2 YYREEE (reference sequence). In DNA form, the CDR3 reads TGTGCCAGCAACGCAAAAGATAGGAGTGAGCAGTTCTTC. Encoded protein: CASNAKDRSEQFF.

The CDR3 protein is CAISVGGDQPQHF. CDR3 bases: TGTGCCATCAGTGTCGGAGGAGATCAGCCCCAGCATTTT. V usage is TRBV10-3 and J usage is TRBJ1-5; D not resolved. Germline-derived CDR1 and CDR2 are ENHRY and SYGVKD. This CDR3 contains 13 residues. V was shortened by 4 bases and J by 5 bases, with 9 bases between the two germline ends.

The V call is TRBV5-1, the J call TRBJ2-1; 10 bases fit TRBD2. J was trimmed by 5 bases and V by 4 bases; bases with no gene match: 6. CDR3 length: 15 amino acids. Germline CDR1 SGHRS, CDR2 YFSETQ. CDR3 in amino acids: CASSPVAGGNNEQFF. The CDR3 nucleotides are TGCGCCAGCAGCCCCGTAGCGGGGGGAAACAATGAGCAGTTCTTC.

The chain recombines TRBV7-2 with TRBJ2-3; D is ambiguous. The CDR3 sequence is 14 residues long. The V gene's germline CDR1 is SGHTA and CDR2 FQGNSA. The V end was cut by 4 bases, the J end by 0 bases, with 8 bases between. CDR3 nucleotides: TGTGCCAGCAGCTCCGGTCCCAGCACAGATACGCAGTATTTT. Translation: CASSSGPSTDTQYF.

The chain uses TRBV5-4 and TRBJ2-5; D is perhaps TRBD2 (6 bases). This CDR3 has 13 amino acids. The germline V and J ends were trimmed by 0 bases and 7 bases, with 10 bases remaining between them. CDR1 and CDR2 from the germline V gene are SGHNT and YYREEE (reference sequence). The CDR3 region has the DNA TGTGCCAGCAGCTTGGCCGGGGGAGGGACCCAGTACTTC. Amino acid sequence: CASSLAGGGTQYF.

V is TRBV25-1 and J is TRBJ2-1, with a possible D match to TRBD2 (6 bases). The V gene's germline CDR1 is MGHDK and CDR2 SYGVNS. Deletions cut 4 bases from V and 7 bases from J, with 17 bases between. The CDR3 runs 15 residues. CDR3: CASSVQAPRGNEQFF. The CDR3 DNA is TGTGCCAGCAGTGTTCAAGCGCCCCGGGGGAATGAGCAGTTCTTC.

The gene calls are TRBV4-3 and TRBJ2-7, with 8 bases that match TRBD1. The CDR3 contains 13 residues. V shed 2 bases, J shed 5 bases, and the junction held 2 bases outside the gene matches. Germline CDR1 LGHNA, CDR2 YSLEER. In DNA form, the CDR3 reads TGCGCCAGCAGCCAAAAACAGGGGGACGAGCAGTACTTC. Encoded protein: CASSQKQGDEQYF.

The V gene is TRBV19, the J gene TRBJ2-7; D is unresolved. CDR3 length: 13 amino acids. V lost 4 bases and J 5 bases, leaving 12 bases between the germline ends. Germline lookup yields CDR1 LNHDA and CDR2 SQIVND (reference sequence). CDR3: CASSTVSGHEQYF. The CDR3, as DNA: TGTGCCAGTAGTACGGTTAGTGGTCACGAGCAGTACTTC.

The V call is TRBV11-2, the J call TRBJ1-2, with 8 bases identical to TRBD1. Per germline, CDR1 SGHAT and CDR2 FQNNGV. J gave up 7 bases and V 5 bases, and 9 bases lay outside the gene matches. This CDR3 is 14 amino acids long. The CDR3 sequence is CASSPGQDRFGYTF. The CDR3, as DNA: TGTGCCAGCAGCCCGGGACAGGATCGGTTTGGCTACACCTTC.

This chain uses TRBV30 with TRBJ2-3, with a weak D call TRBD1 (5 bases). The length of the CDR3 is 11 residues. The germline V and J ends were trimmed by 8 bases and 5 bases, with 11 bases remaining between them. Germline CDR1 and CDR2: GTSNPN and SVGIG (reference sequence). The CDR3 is CASTGLDTQYF. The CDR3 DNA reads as TGTGCCAGCACAGGCCTAGATACGCAGTATTTT.

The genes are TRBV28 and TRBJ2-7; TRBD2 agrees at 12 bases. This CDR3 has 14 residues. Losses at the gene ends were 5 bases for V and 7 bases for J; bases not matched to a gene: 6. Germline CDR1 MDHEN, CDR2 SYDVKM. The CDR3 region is CASSQLAGGWEQYF. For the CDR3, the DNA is TGTGCCAGCAGTCAACTAGCGGGAGGATGGGAGCAGTACTTC.